Shown below are 24 T cell receptor beta chains from a single sample sequenced in a study of blood T cell repertoires in COVID-19. Some clones are missing from TCRdb's copy, which holds only in-frame ones; the method was immunoSEQ multiplex PCR. The sample consists of roughly 250,000 clones, 82% of them appearing once. Sequenced: peripheral blood. These receptors came from a woman in her sixties with active or convalescent COVID-19.

The chain employs TRBV2 and TRBJ2-7, with TRBD1 matching 9 bases. This CDR3 has 15 amino acids. Germline trimming cut 7 bases from V and 2 bases from J; bases unmatched to any gene: 9. Germline CDR1 and CDR2: SNHLY and FYNNEI. Here the CDR3 DNA reads TGTGCCAGCAACCGAGACAGGGGGGGCACCTACGAGCAGTACTTC. This codes for CASNRDRGGTYEQYF.

The CDR3 DNA reads TGTGCCAGCAGCGCCCGCCAGGGGCCTGGAAACACCATATATTTT. Its translation is CASSARQGPGNTIYF. This rearrangement joins TRBV9 to TRBJ1-3; D possibly corresponds to TRBD1 (6 bases). The CDR3 loop spans 15 amino acids. Germline CDR1 reads SGDLS; CDR2 reads YYNGEE. Trimming took 3 bases from V and 2 from J, leaving 12 bases between them. The full variable domain, its missing parts supplied by reference TRBV9 and TRBJ1-3, is DSGVTQTPKHLITATGQRVTLRCSPRSGDLSVYWYQQSLDQGLQFLIQYYNGEERAKGNILERFSAQQFPDLHSELNLSSLELGDSALYFCASSARQGPGNTIYFGEGSWLTVV.

The chain combines TRBV29-1 with TRBJ1-2, with TRBD1 identical over 8 bases. The V gene end was trimmed by 6 bases and the J gene end by 6 bases; junction bases not matched to a gene: 9. Germline V CDR1 and CDR2: SQVTM, ANQGSEA. CDR3 length: 13 amino acids. Here the CDR3 DNA reads TGCAGCGTCGAGGACAGGGAAGATCATGGCTACACCTTC. Its protein product is CSVEDREDHGYTF.

V usage is TRBV19 and J usage is TRBJ2-7, with 7 bases matching TRBD2. J was trimmed by 7 bases and V by 8 bases; bases with no gene match: 8. Germline V lookup: CDR1 LNHDA, CDR2 SQIVND (reference sequence). CDR3 size: 12 residues. CDR3 nucleotides: TGTGCCAGTTCGACTAGCTCGAGAGAGCAGTACTTC. As protein: CASSTSSREQYF.

The genes are TRBV6-2 or TRBV6-3 and TRBJ2-3; 11 nucleotides align to TRBD2. Germline lookup yields CDR1 MNHEY and CDR2 SVGEGT. The CDR3 runs to 16 residues. The V and J ends lost 4 bases and 3 bases, in that order; junction bases with no gene match: 6. The CDR3 DNA reads TGTGCCAGCAGTTTCGGACTAGCGGGTGGTACAGATACGCAGTATTTT. Translating it yields CASSFGLAGGTDTQYF.

This clone was counted only a few times. The CDR3 protein is CASSQPYLQGATEAFF. The CDR3 DNA sequence: TGCGCCAGCAGCCAACCCTATCTACAGGGGGCCACTGAAGCTTTCTTT. This chain connects TRBV4-1 to TRBJ1-1; 9 nucleotides match TRBD1. This CDR3 region has 16 residues. Germline trimming cut 2 bases from V and 4 bases from J; bases unmatched to any gene: 8. In germline, CDR1 is MGHRA, CDR2 YSYEKL.

The V gene is TRBV28, the J gene TRBJ2-5; 9 bases map to TRBD1. V was clipped by 6 bases and J by 4 bases; unmatched bases: 9. The CDR3 totals 15 residues. Per germline, CDR1 MDHEN and CDR2 SYDVKM. The CDR3, as DNA: TGTGCCAGCAGGTCGGGACAGGGTTTTTCAGAGACCCAGTACTTC. Its protein is CASRSGQGFSETQYF.

The rearrangement links TRBV6-2 or TRBV6-3 to TRBJ2-6; D is perhaps TRBD1 (5 bases). V was pared by 5 bases and J by 3 bases, with 14 bases between. The CDR3 runs 16 residues. Germline CDR1 reads MNHEY; CDR2 reads SVGEGT. The CDR3 sequence is CASSGQGEGGANVLTF. Written as DNA, the CDR3 is TGTGCCAGCAGTGGCCAGGGCGAAGGTGGGGCCAACGTCCTGACTTTC.

This clone was detected a few times. V usage is TRBV7-2 and J usage is TRBJ1-2; 7 bases fit TRBD1. The CDR3 spans 14 residues. V lost 4 bases, J lost 4 bases, and 6 bases stayed unmatched. The germline V gene has CDR1 SGHTA and CDR2 FQGNSA. DNA for the CDR3: TGTGCCAGCAGCTCAGGACAGGTTAGCTATGGCTACACCTTC. Amino acids: CASSSGQVSYGYTF.

The V gene is TRBV7-2, the J gene TRBJ1-2; 10 bases fit TRBD1. Looked up from germline, CDR1 is SGHTA and CDR2 is FQGNSA. CDR3 length equals 17 residues. V shed 5 bases, J shed 6 bases, and the junction held 15 bases outside the gene matches. CDR3: CASSQSGGQGPPHGYTF. CDR3 bases: TGTGCCAGCAGCCAATCGGGGGGACAGGGGCCGCCCCATGGCTACACCTTC.

The genes are TRBV6-4 and TRBJ1-1; 12 nucleotides match TRBD1. Germline loops: CDR1 MRHNA, CDR2 SNTAGT. The CDR3 covers 15 residues. Trimming at V came to 4 bases and at J to 6 bases, leaving 6 bases not matched to a gene. The CDR3 here is CASSATGTGGSEAFF. CDR3 DNA sequence: TGTGCCAGCAGTGCAACCGGGACAGGGGGCTCTGAAGCTTTCTTT.

V is TRBV7-8 and J is TRBJ1-5; 7 bases are shared with TRBD1. Germline CDR1 and CDR2: SGHVS and FQNEAQ. The junction had 2 bases not matched to a gene; V was cut back by 3 bases and J by 0 bases. This CDR3 has 15 amino acids. CDR3 DNA: TGTGCCAGCAGCTTGACAGGGAATAGCAATCAGCCCCAGCATTTT. Translating it yields CASSLTGNSNQPQHF.

The sample holds a few counts of this clone. The CDR3 DNA sequence: TGTGCCAGCAGCTTAGTGGGGGGTACCCCCGGGGAGCTGTTTTTT. Residues: CASSLVGGTPGELFF. The V gene is TRBV7-9, the J gene TRBJ2-2, with D perhaps matching TRBD2 (6 bases). Germline CDR1 reads SEHNR; CDR2 reads FQNEAQ (reference sequence). Trimming cost V 1 base and J 6 bases, with 12 bases left between them. The CDR3 has 15 residues.

The chain employs TRBV28 and TRBJ2-7; 10 bases are shared with TRBD1. The CDR3 spans 16 residues. The germline CDR1 and CDR2 sequences are MDHEN and SYDVKM. Unmatched junction bases numbered 6, after V lost 4 bases and J lost 0 bases. The CDR3 protein is CASSSRQGAGSYEQYF. The CDR3 nucleotides are TGTGCCAGCAGTTCAAGACAGGGGGCAGGCTCCTACGAGCAGTACTTC. Looking up the rest from reference TRBV28 and TRBJ2-7 gives the full variable domain: DVKVTQSSRYLVKRTGEKVFLECVQDMDHENMFWYRQDPGLGLRLIYFSYDVKMKEKGDIPEGYSVSREKKERFSLILESASTNQTSMYLCASSSRQGAGSYEQYFGPGTRLTVT.

The J gene is TRBJ1-1, the V gene TRBV19; perhaps TRBD1 as D (5 bases). The ends were cut back, 9 bases at V and 3 bases at J, with 17 bases in the middle. Per the germline V gene, CDR1 is LNHDA and CDR2 is SQIVND (reference sequence). The CDR3 is made up of 14 amino acids. DNA for the CDR3: TGTGCCAGCCGACGGGACTGGCCTGACACTGAAGCTTTCTTT. Translated, it gives CASRRDWPDTEAFF.

The gene calls are TRBV10-1 and TRBJ2-2; 8 nucleotides agree with TRBD2. Per germline, CDR1 WNHNN and CDR2 SYGVQD (reference sequence). The V segment lost 0 bases and the J segment 3 bases; nucleotides outside the gene matches: 9. The CDR3 has 18 residues. CDR3 in DNA: TGCGCCAGCAGTGAGTCCCCGGGGGGGTGTAGGCACACCGGGGAGCTGTTTTTT. It codes for CASSESPGGCRHTGELFF.

This clone has a handful of counts. V gene TRBV6-5 combines with J gene TRBJ1-2; D is possibly TRBD1 (5 bases). CDR3 length equals 14 residues. Germline V gene data show CDR1 as MNHEY and CDR2 as SVGAGI. V was trimmed by 6 bases and J by 4 bases, leaving 15 bases between them. This CDR3 reads CASSWDSAPYGYTF. DNA of the CDR3: TGTGCCAGCAGCTGGGACTCCGCACCCTATGGCTACACCTTC.

V and J are TRBV7-7 and TRBJ2-2; possibly TRBD2 for D (6 bases). This CDR3 is built from 15 residues. V lost 0 bases, J lost 2 bases, and 7 bases lay in between. Germline CDR1 and CDR2: SSHAT and FNYEAQ (reference sequence). The CDR3 nucleotides are TGTGCCAGCAGCTTAGCGGGGGGAAACACCGGGGAGCTGTTTTTT. Residues: CASSLAGGNTGELFF.

This rearrangement joins TRBV12-5 to TRBJ2-7; 7 nucleotides line up with TRBD1. With V trimmed by 9 bases and J by 5 bases, 13 bases remained unmatched. Germline V gives CDR1 LGHNT, CDR2 FRNRAP. The CDR3 has 14 amino acids. CDR3 sequence (DNA): TGTGCTAGCCGTCCCCCAGGGGGAATACACGAGCAGTACTTC. This encodes CASRPPGGIHEQYF.

The genes are TRBV6-2 or TRBV6-3 and TRBJ2-7; D is unclear. V was cut by 7 bases and J by 6 bases, with 16 bases left in between. The germline CDR1 and CDR2 sequences are MNHEY and SVGEGT. The CDR3 consists of 13 residues. CDR3 bases: TGTGCCAGCATCCCCACCGACCGGAGCGAGCAGTACTTC. It translates to CASIPTDRSEQYF.

The genes are TRBV30 and TRBJ2-2; D is unresolved. CDR1 and CDR2 (germline): GTSNPN, SVGIG (reference sequence). The CDR3 runs to 14 residues. V was pared by 3 bases and J by 2 bases, with 10 bases between. The CDR3, as DNA: TGTGCCTGGAGCCGCCAGATTAACACCGGGGAGCTGTTTTTT. It encodes CAWSRQINTGELFF.

The chain links TRBV11-2 to TRBJ1-2; possibly TRBD1 for D (5 bases). Germline V gene data show CDR1 as SGHAT and CDR2 as FQNNGV. This CDR3 contains 16 residues. V dropped 1 base and J dropped 4 bases, with 16 bases sitting between them. CDR3 protein: CASSLAGGGRGYGYTF. The CDR3 DNA is TGTGCCAGCAGCTTAGCTGGGGGGGGACGGGGCTATGGCTACACCTTC.

The rearrangement joins TRBV7-9 to TRBJ1-1; no clear D gene. Germline V CDR1 and CDR2: SEHNR, FQNEAQ (reference sequence). V was pared by 5 bases and J by 1 base, with 2 bases between. The CDR3 is 11 amino acids. CDR3 residues: CASSRNTEAFF. DNA for the CDR3: TGTGCCAGCAGCCGGAACACTGAAGCTTTCTTT.

The genes are TRBV7-9 and TRBJ1-2; 9 positions match TRBD1. Trimming at V came to 1 base and at J to 7 bases, leaving 13 bases not matched to a gene. In germline, CDR1 is SEHNR, CDR2 FQNEAQ (reference sequence). CDR3 size: 17 residues. CDR3 protein: CASSLDGQGRDRRGYTF. CDR3 DNA sequence: TGTGCCAGCAGCTTAGACGGACAGGGGCGCGATCGTCGTGGCTACACCTTC.